The 28 T cell receptor beta chains below all came from one sample that was sequenced in a study of T cell repertoires in cytomegalovirus infection. Using its own MiXCR run on the reads, TCRdb lists one record per CDR3 protein. Of 210,000 or so distinct CDR3 sequences listed, 6% to 8% were seen once; the top ten hold less than 7.5%. Sequenced sample: PBMCs. Every receptor here comes from a human donor in good health (CMV status not recorded). Some clones in this sample may be carry-over from other donors' samples.

This clonotype has a count of ten or more. The rearrangement joins TRBV2 to TRBJ1-1; 7 bases line up with TRBD1. V gave up 5 bases and J gave up 3 bases; unmatched junction bases: 6. This CDR3 is 14 amino acids long. Germline values: CDR1 SNHLY, CDR2 FYNNEI. The CDR3 bases are TGTGCCAGCAGTTCACAGGGGAGGGACACTGAAGCTTTCTTT. Amino acids: CASSSQGRDTEAFF.

This clonotype has at least ten counts. The chain is built from TRBV10-3 and TRBJ1-6; D might be TRBD1 (6 bases). The V gene's germline CDR1 is ENHRY and CDR2 SYGVKD. Trimming removed 10 bases at V and 8 bases at J, with 15 bases between. The CDR3 is 13 amino acids. The CDR3 loop reads CASGQSEDSPLHF. Written as DNA, the CDR3 is TGTGCCAGTGGACAGTCAGAAGATTCACCCCTCCACTTT.

The table lists this clonotype with many counts. The chain combines TRBV7-2 with TRBJ1-5, with D possibly matching TRBD1 (6 bases). In germline, CDR1 is SGHTA, CDR2 FQGNSA. The CDR3 is 16 amino acids. Trimming stripped 2 bases from V and 3 bases from J, with 14 bases between. CDR3 region: CASSLNVGALNQPQHF. The DNA for the CDR3 is TGTGCCAGCAGCTTAAATGTGGGGGCACTCAATCAGCCCCAGCATTTT.

With regard to this clonotype: A much bigger clone sits one base away, suggesting this may be a read error. The CDR3 reads CVSSELRSANTGELFF. The CDR3, as DNA: TGTGTCAGCAGTGAACTACGATCCGCAAACACCGGGGAGCTGTTTTTT. V usage is TRBV6-1 and J usage is TRBJ2-2; D not resolved. Germline V gene data show CDR1 as MNHNS and CDR2 as SASEGT. The CDR3 is 16 residues long.

The gene calls are TRBV29-1 and TRBJ1-4; maybe TRBD1 (5 bases). Trimming took 1 base from V and 11 from J, leaving 14 bases between them. CDR1 and CDR2 from the germline V gene are SQVTM and ANQGSEA. This CDR3 contains 13 residues. The chain's CDR3 is CSVEGPGDGKLFF. The CDR3 nucleotides read TGCAGCGTTGAAGGGCCCGGGGACGGGAAACTGTTTTTT.

This clonotype appeared many times. The chain carries TRBV6-2 or TRBV6-3 and TRBJ1-1, with 7 bases that match TRBD1. Germline values: CDR1 MNHEY, CDR2 SVGEGT. J gave up 4 bases and V 0 bases, and 8 bases lay outside the gene matches. The CDR3 consists of 16 residues. CDR3 region: CASSYSSGGIFTEAFF. CDR3 sequence (DNA): TGTGCCAGCAGTTACTCTTCAGGGGGAATTTTCACTGAAGCTTTCTTT.

This clonotype was counted many times. This chain uses TRBV2 with TRBJ1-2; maybe TRBD1 (5 bases). Germline CDR1 SNHLY, CDR2 FYNNEI. This CDR3 spans 14 amino acids. Trimming left V 9 bases short and J 6 bases short, with 20 bases between. As DNA, the CDR3 is TGTGCCAGTGAGGGGAGGGCGAATACCGATGGCTACACCTTC. It yields the protein CASEGRANTDGYTF.

Only one count was recorded for this clonotype. The chain links TRBV23-1 to TRBJ1-1; unclear D gene. TRBV23-1 counts as an open reading frame of uncertain function. V was trimmed by 6 bases and J by 1 base, leaving 6 bases between them. The CDR3 sequence is 12 residues long. The CDR3 DNA is TGCGCCAGCAGCCACAGGAACACTGAAGCTTTCTTT. It codes for CASSHRNTEAFF.

This clonotype was counted at least ten times. CDR3 loop: CASSTLWGRNTDTQYF. The CDR3 DNA follows: TGTGCCAGCAGTACCCTTTGGGGGAGAAACACAGATACGCAGTATTTT. The chain has TRBV27 and TRBJ2-3, with D possibly called TRBD1 or TRBD2 (5 bases each). Trimming took off 5 bases at V and 2 bases at J, with 17 bases between the two ends. The CDR3 spans 16 residues. Per the germline V gene, CDR1 is MNHEY and CDR2 is SMNVEV (reference sequence).

This clonotype was observed at least ten times. The chain couples TRBV6-1 to TRBJ1-1; tentatively, D is TRBD1 (5 bases). V was pared by 1 base and J by 5 bases, with 11 bases between. Germline V gene data show CDR1 as MNHNS and CDR2 as SASEGT. The length of the CDR3 is 14 residues. CDR3 region: CASSEGGLGTEAFF. The DNA for the CDR3 is TGTGCCAGCAGTGAAGGGGGCCTTGGTACTGAAGCTTTCTTT.

This clonotype was observed many times. The genes are TRBV7-9 and TRBJ2-6, with 7 bases fitting TRBD1. This CDR3 is built from 17 residues. Germline loops: CDR1 SEHNR, CDR2 FQNEAQ (reference sequence). The J segment lost 0 bases and the V segment lost 5 bases, leaving 7 bases of the junction unmatched. Here the CDR3 reads CASSPVDRSSGANVLTF. In nucleotides, the CDR3 is TGTGCCAGCAGCCCCGTGGACAGGAGCTCTGGGGCCAACGTCCTGACTTTC. The whole variable domain, remainder taken from reference TRBV7-9 and TRBJ2-6, is DTGVSQNPRHKITKRGQNVTFRCDPISEHNRLYWYRQTLGQGPEFLTYFQNEAQLEKSRLLSDRFSAERPKGSFSTLEIQRTEQGDSAMYLCASSPVDRSSGANVLTFGAGSRLTVL.

This clonotype was recorded at least ten times. V gene TRBV15 combines with J gene TRBJ2-7, with 11 bases lining up with TRBD1. The CDR3 is made up of 16 amino acids. J was trimmed by 6 bases and V by 1 base; bases with no gene match: 8. Germline CDR1 is LNHNV and CDR2 is YYDKDF (reference sequence). Here the CDR3 DNA reads TGTGCCACCAGCAGAGCACTAGCTGGGACAGGGGGCGAGCAGTACTTC. Translating gives CATSRALAGTGGEQYF.

The chain joins TRBV20-1 to TRBJ1-5; D is unclear. Germline CDR1 is DFQATT and CDR2 is SNEGSKA (reference sequence). This CDR3 region has 16 residues. Deletions cut 3 bases from V and 0 bases from J, with 15 bases between. CDR3 loop: CSASRDILYSNQPQHF. For the CDR3, the DNA is TGCAGTGCTAGTCGGGATATCTTGTATAGCAATCAGCCCCAGCATTTT.

This clonotype was counted at least ten times. This sequence joins TRBV5-1 and TRBJ2-3, with D hard to call. Germline V gene lookup returns CDR1 SGHRS and CDR2 YFSETQ. The CDR3 length is 14 residues. Deletions cut 4 bases from V and 7 bases from J, with 16 bases between. CDR3 amino acids: CASSPLQPQNTQYF. DNA for the CDR3: TGCGCCAGCAGCCCCCTCCAGCCCCAAAATACGCAGTATTTT.

This clonotype was seen a handful of times. CDR3 in amino acids: CASEQGWRQYF. The CDR3, as DNA: TGTGCTAGTGAACAGGGGTGGAGGCAGTACTTC. J is TRBJ2-7 and V is TRBV12-5; 7 bases align to TRBD1. The ends lost 7 bases at V and 9 bases at J; junction bases unmatched: 6. CDR1 is LGHNT and CDR2 is FRNRAP in the germline V gene. The CDR3 has 11 amino acids. The full variable domain, rest sourced from reference TRBV12-5 and TRBJ2-7, is DARVTQTPRHKVTEMGQEVTMRCQPILGHNTVFWYRQTMMQGLELLAYFRNRAPLDDSGMPKDRFSAEMPDATLATLKIQPSEPRDSAVYFCASEQGWRQYFGPGTRLTVT.

In this sample, this clonotype turned up many times. The chain carries TRBV11-2 and TRBJ2-1; weak D call: TRBD1 (5 bases). CDR3 length: 16 amino acids. Deletions cut 2 bases from V and 2 bases from J, with 13 bases between. The germline V gene has CDR1 SGHAT and CDR2 FQNNGV. CDR3 region: CASSLLKGRAYNEQFF. The CDR3 nucleotides are TGTGCCAGCAGCTTACTTAAGGGGCGAGCCTACAATGAGCAGTTCTTC.

There are many counts of this clonotype. The chain links TRBV29-1 to TRBJ2-2; D assignment may be TRBD1 or TRBD2 (6 bases each). CDR1 and CDR2 from the germline V gene are SQVTM and ANQGSEA. The CDR3 sequence is 14 residues long. The V end lost 7 bases, the J end lost 3 bases, and 15 bases lay between the germline ends. The CDR3 DNA reads as TGCAGCGCCCAAGGGGGGACACACACCGGGGAGCTGTTTTTT. Protein: CSAQGGTHTGELFF.

This clonotype was picked up a small number of times. This sequence joins TRBV29-1 and TRBJ2-7, with D unclear. V was shortened by 2 bases and J by 0 bases, with 2 bases between the two germline ends. This CDR3 region has 11 residues. In germline, CDR1 is SQVTM, CDR2 ANQGSEA. Here the CDR3 DNA reads TGCAGCGTTGAATTCTCCTACGAGCAGTACTTC. Its protein product is CSVEFSYEQYF.

The sample holds many counts of this clonotype. The chain combines TRBV7-2 with TRBJ1-5; D may be TRBD1 (6 bases). This CDR3 is 13 amino acids long. Trimming took off 5 bases at V and 5 bases at J, with 10 bases between the two ends. CDR1 and CDR2 (germline): SGHTA, FQGNSA. The CDR3 nucleotides are TGTGCCAGCAGCCGGACAGCCGATCAGCCCCAGCATTTT. Protein sequence: CASSRTADQPQHF.

The table lists this clonotype with many counts. The chain links TRBV6-2 or TRBV6-3 to TRBJ2-3; D is perhaps TRBD1 (7 bases). Germline V gives CDR1 MNHEY, CDR2 SVGEGT. V lost 7 bases and J lost 7, with 24 bases in between. CDR3 length: 16 residues. The CDR3 protein is CASNYGGTTGRNTQYF. Written as DNA, the CDR3 is TGTGCCAGCAACTACGGGGGCACGACAGGGAGAAATACGCAGTATTTT.

This clonotype was recorded at least ten times. The rearrangement uses TRBV7-2 and TRBJ1-1; 9 nucleotides match TRBD1. Germline CDR1 SGHTA, CDR2 FQGNSA. Germline trimming cut 4 bases from V and 1 base from J; bases unmatched to any gene: 4. The CDR3 extends over 15 amino acids. CDR3 in amino acids: CASSWGDRANTEAFF. The CDR3 region has the DNA TGTGCCAGCAGCTGGGGGGACAGGGCGAACACTGAAGCTTTCTTT.

This clonotype was found a few times. The chain employs TRBV20-1 and TRBJ1-2; no clear D. Germline V gene data show CDR1 as DFQATT and CDR2 as SNEGSKA (reference sequence). CDR3 length: 13 amino acids. CDR3 sequence reads: CGPVATLPYGYTF. For the CDR3, the DNA is TGCGGACCCGTGGCTACCCTCCCTTACGGCTACACCTTC.

This clonotype was picked up many times. This rearrangement joins TRBV7-8 to TRBJ2-3, with 9 bases identical to TRBD1. V was pared by 5 bases and J by 4 bases, with 16 bases of the junction left unmatched. The CDR3 covers 18 residues. CDR1 is SGHVS, CDR2 FQNEAQ, per germline. CDR3 sequence reads: CASSNYRGQFQAADTQYF. CDR3 DNA sequence: TGTGCCAGCAGCAACTACAGGGGGCAATTTCAGGCGGCAGATACGCAGTATTTT.

This clonotype appeared many times. V is TRBV7-2 and J is TRBJ1-1, with D perhaps matching TRBD1 (5 bases). The germline V gene has CDR1 SGHTA and CDR2 FQGNSA. The CDR3 extends over 16 amino acids. V dropped 0 bases and J dropped 0 bases, with 11 bases sitting between them. CDR3 in DNA: TGTGCCAGCAGCTTAGCCCCTTGGGGCCTGAACACTGAAGCTTTCTTT. It yields the protein CASSLAPWGLNTEAFF.

This sequence joins TRBV20-1 and TRBJ1-2, with 7 positions matching TRBD1. Trimming removed 3 bases from V and 6 bases from J; junction bases left unmatched: 10. Germline CDR1 is DFQATT and CDR2 is SNEGSKA (reference sequence). This CDR3 has 14 residues. CDR3 nucleotide sequence: TGCAGTGCTAGGCCGGGGACAGCGGTCCATGGCTACACCTTC. Amino acids: CSARPGTAVHGYTF.

This clonotype has ten or more counts. This sequence joins TRBV6-5 and TRBJ2-1, with D unclear. Trimming shortened V by 0 bases and J by 4 bases, and 7 bases separated the two germline ends. This CDR3 contains 14 residues. CDR1 and CDR2 from the germline V gene are MNHEY and SVGAGI. The CDR3 nucleotides are TGTGCCAGCAGTTACTCGGGTGGTTACAATGAGCAGTTCTTC. It translates to CASSYSGGYNEQFF.

This clonotype was picked up many times. The V gene is TRBV20-1, the J gene TRBJ1-2; TRBD1 matches at 8 bases. This CDR3 is built from 17 residues. Germline-derived CDR1 and CDR2 are DFQATT and SNEGSKA (reference sequence). V trimming: 5 bases; J trimming: 4 bases; junction bases outside the gene matches: 18. This chain's CDR3 is CSAELRQGTWEGYGYTF. DNA of the CDR3: TGCAGTGCTGAACTCCGACAGGGGACTTGGGAGGGCTATGGCTACACCTTC.

This clonotype was found many times. The rearrangement links TRBV7-8 to TRBJ2-2; no clear D gene. Germline CDR1 reads SGHVS; CDR2 reads FQNEAQ. This CDR3 contains 13 residues. V was shortened by 8 bases and J by 6 bases, with 13 bases between the two germline ends. The CDR3 protein is CASAVRVSGELFF. CDR3 sequence (DNA): TGTGCCAGCGCTGTACGGGTTTCCGGGGAGCTGTTTTTT.